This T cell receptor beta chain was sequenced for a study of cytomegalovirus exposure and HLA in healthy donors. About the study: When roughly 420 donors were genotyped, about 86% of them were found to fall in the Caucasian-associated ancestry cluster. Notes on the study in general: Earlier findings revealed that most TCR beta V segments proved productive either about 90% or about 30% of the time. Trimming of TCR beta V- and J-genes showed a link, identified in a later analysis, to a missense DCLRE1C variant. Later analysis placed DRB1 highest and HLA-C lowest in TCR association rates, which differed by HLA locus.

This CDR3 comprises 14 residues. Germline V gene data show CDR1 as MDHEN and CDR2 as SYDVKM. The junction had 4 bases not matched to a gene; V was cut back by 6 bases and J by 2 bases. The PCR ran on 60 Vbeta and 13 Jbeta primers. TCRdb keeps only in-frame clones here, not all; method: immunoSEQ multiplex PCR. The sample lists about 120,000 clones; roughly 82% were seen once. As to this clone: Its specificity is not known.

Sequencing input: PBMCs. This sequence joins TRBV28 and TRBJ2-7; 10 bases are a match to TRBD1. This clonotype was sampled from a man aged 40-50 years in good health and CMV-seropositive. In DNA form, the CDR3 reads TGTGCCAGCAGACGGGACAGGGGAGCCTACGAGCAGTACTTC. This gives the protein CASRRDRGAYEQYF.